This T cell receptor beta chain appears in the sequencing data of a study of OX40 agonist ivuxolimab in advanced cancers. The assay was immunoSEQ multiplex PCR, and TCRdb's table has in-frame clones only and misses some. The sample yields 74,000 or so clones, more than 70% seen once. The germline V gene has CDR1 SGDLS and CDR2 YYNGEE. CDR3 size: 18 residues. Trimming removed 0 bases from V and 4 bases from J; junction bases left unmatched: 15. The sample in question was CD4+ or CD8+ T cells sorted from blood, obtained in a trial of the OX40 agonist ivuxolimab. V usage is TRBV9 and J usage is TRBJ2-5; 7 nucleotides line up with TRBD2. This receptor was identified in an adult with an advanced solid tumor such as melanoma, head and neck, liver or kidney cancer. In DNA, the CDR3 is TGTGCCAGCAGCGTAGACCCCAAACTCGCGGGAGTCCTAGAGACCCAGTACTTC. It encodes CASSVDPKLAGVLETQYF. Based on the CDR3 plus reference TRBV9 and TRBJ2-5, the full variable domain is DSGVTQTPKHLITATGQRVTLRCSPRSGDLSVYWYQQSLDQGLQFLIQYYNGEERAKGNILERFSAQQFPDLHSELNLSSLELGDSALYFCASSVDPKLAGVLETQYFGPGTRLLVL.